The 19 T cell receptor beta chains listed next were all sequenced from one sample in a study of shared clonotypes between healthy human individuals. Sequenced by immunoSEQ multiplex PCR; TCRdb stores in-frame clones only, minus some. The table records about 470,000 clones, 79% of them present only once. The sample taken for sequencing was PBMCs. The receptors come from a woman in her forties in good health. Some clones in this sample may be carry-over from other donors' samples.

This clone was observed once. This rearrangement joins TRBV15 to TRBJ2-3; D possibly corresponds to TRBD1 (6 bases). The V end lost 1 base, the J end lost 5 bases, and 16 bases lay between the germline ends. The germline CDR1 and CDR2 sequences are LNHNV and YYDKDF (reference sequence). The CDR3 is made up of 16 amino acids. The DNA of the CDR3 is TGTGCCACCAGCAGAGGGGGGACACTTAGGCAAGATACGCAGTATTTT. As protein: CATSRGGTLRQDTQYF. Variable domain in full (rest from reference TRBV15 and TRBJ2-3): DAMVIQNPRYQVTQFGKPVTLSCSQTLNHNVMYWYQQKSSQAPKLLFHYYDKDFNNEADTPDNFQSRRPNTSFCFLDIRSPGLGDTAMYLCATSRGGTLRQDTQYFGPGTRLTVL.

This clone appeared a few times. The DNA of the CDR3 is TGTGCCAGCAGGACCACAGGGTCAGCCTACAATGAGCAGTTCTTC. It codes for CASRTTGSAYNEQFF. J is TRBJ2-1 and V is TRBV27; maybe TRBD1 (6 bases). The CDR3 has 15 residues. V shed 6 bases and J shed 2 bases, with 14 bases lying between them. Germline lookup yields CDR1 MNHEY and CDR2 SMNVEV (reference sequence).

J is TRBJ2-1 and V is TRBV6-1; no definite D call. The germline CDR1 and CDR2 sequences are MNHNS and SASEGT. The CDR3 covers 12 residues. Trimming stripped 2 bases from V and 5 bases from J, with 4 bases between. The CDR3 loop is CASSEQNNEQFF. In DNA, the CDR3 is TGTGCCAGCAGTGAACAGAACAATGAGCAGTTCTTC.

The chain employs TRBV5-5 and TRBJ2-7, with 8 nucleotides matching TRBD2. Germline CDR1 is SGHKS and CDR2 is YYEKEE (reference sequence). V shed 1 base, J shed 4 bases, and the junction held 4 bases outside the gene matches. This CDR3 has 14 amino acids. CDR3 residues: CASSLQGTSYEQYF. CDR3 DNA sequence: TGTGCCAGCAGCTTGCAGGGGACTAGTTACGAGCAGTACTTC.

The rearrangement uses TRBV29-1 and TRBJ2-1; perhaps TRBD2 as D (5 bases). This CDR3 comprises 12 residues. CDR1 is SQVTM, CDR2 ANQGSEA, per germline. Trimming took 2 bases from V and 9 from J, leaving 11 bases between them. The CDR3 here is CSVEPSSGEQFF. Here the CDR3 DNA reads TGCAGCGTTGAACCTAGCTCCGGTGAGCAGTTCTTC.

This rearrangement joins TRBV6-1 to TRBJ2-5; 7 nucleotides agree with TRBD2. V was pared by 5 bases and J by 5 bases, with 8 bases of the junction left unmatched. The germline CDR1 and CDR2 sequences are MNHNS and SASEGT. The CDR3 runs to 14 residues. The CDR3 region is CASSKGLVGETQYF. Here the CDR3 DNA reads TGTGCCAGCAGTAAAGGACTAGTTGGGGAGACCCAGTACTTC.

The rearrangement joins TRBV25-1 to TRBJ2-4, with unresolved D. This CDR3 spans 12 amino acids. The germline V and J ends were trimmed by 6 bases and 8 bases, with 11 bases remaining between them. Germline values: CDR1 MGHDK, CDR2 SYGVNS. CDR3 bases: TGTGCCAGCAGCCCTGGGCCCCACATTCAGTACTTC. It is translated as CASSPGPHIQYF.

This clone was seen once. At the DNA level, this CDR3 is encoded by other sequences in the same sample as well. The chain recombines TRBV28 with TRBJ2-7; TRBD1 agrees at 11 bases. The CDR3 runs 15 residues. Unmatched junction bases numbered 3, after V lost 1 base and J lost 4 bases. The germline V gene has CDR1 MDHEN and CDR2 SYDVKM. For the CDR3, the DNA is TGTGCCAGCAGTTTATATGGACAGGGGGCTTACGAGCAGTACTTC. It translates to CASSLYGQGAYEQYF. The complete variable domain, with remaining parts taken from reference TRBV28 and TRBJ2-7, reads DVKVTQSSRYLVKRTGEKVFLECVQDMDHENMFWYRQDPGLGLRLIYFSYDVKMKEKGDIPEGYSVSREKKERFSLILESASTNQTSMYLCASSLYGQGAYEQYFGPGTRLTVT.

The chain couples TRBV28 to TRBJ2-7; D gene unclear. Germline V gene data show CDR1 as MDHEN and CDR2 as SYDVKM. The CDR3 extends over 13 amino acids. V was cut by 6 bases and J by 3 bases, with 12 bases left in between. As DNA, the CDR3 is TGTGCCAGCAGAAGTAGTGAGTTCTACGAGCAGTACTTC. It encodes CASRSSEFYEQYF.

With regard to this clone: This may arise from a read error, as a much more abundant clone is one base away. The sample holds other DNA sequences that translate to the same CDR3. V gene TRBV6-1 combines with J gene TRBJ1-2; the D is unclear. The CDR3 is 17 amino acids. The germline CDR1 and CDR2 sequences are MNHNS and SASEGT. The V end was cut by 3 bases, the J end by 4 bases, with 21 bases between. The CDR3 sequence: CASSEDLERSVVYGYTF. For the CDR3, the DNA is TGTGCCAGCAGTGAGGATTTGGAACGATCGGTAGTCTATGGCTACACCTTC.

This sequence joins TRBV2 and TRBJ2-1; D is unclear. The germline V gene encodes CDR1 SNHLY and CDR2 FYNNEI. This CDR3 is built from 12 residues. V lost 3 bases and J lost 7, with 7 bases in between. The CDR3 spells CASSEGRNEQFF. DNA for the CDR3: TGTGCCAGCAGTGAGGGTCGAAATGAGCAGTTCTTC.

V gene TRBV29-1 combines with J gene TRBJ2-6; 7 nucleotides match TRBD1. The germline gives CDR1 SQVTM, CDR2 ANQGSEA. J was trimmed by 0 bases and V by 5 bases; bases with no gene match: 1. This CDR3 has 14 residues. CDR3 in amino acids: CSVWDSSGANVLTF. CDR3 sequence (DNA): TGCAGCGTTTGGGACAGCTCTGGGGCCAACGTCCTGACTTTC.

The table lists this clone with a count of one. The chain combines TRBV27 with TRBJ1-2, with 7 bases identical to TRBD1. V shed 3 bases and J 8 bases; nucleotides not matched to a gene: 12. The CDR3 has 15 amino acids. Per the germline V gene, CDR1 is MNHEY and CDR2 is SMNVEV (reference sequence). The CDR3 DNA reads TGTGCCAGCAGTTTCCGCCAACAGGGGATGAAGGGCTACACCTTC. Its protein is CASSFRQQGMKGYTF.

Ten or more counts support this clone. Other nucleotide sequences from this sample produce the same CDR3. This rearrangement joins TRBV30 to TRBJ1-2; D is possibly TRBD1 (5 bases). Germline CDR1 and CDR2: GTSNPN and SVGIG (reference sequence). This CDR3 region has 13 residues. V shed 0 bases and J shed 7 bases, with 12 bases lying between them. CDR3 amino acids: CAWSVQRGGGYTF. Written as DNA, the CDR3 is TGTGCCTGGAGTGTACAGAGGGGAGGTGGCTACACCTTC.

The gene calls are TRBV12-5 and TRBJ2-1; D is unclear. Deletions cut 1 base from V and 7 bases from J, with 5 bases between. The CDR3 extends over 12 amino acids. Germline CDR1 is LGHNT and CDR2 is FRNRAP. CDR3 sequence reads: CASGLGANEQFF. The CDR3 DNA sequence: TGTGCTAGTGGTTTGGGGGCTAATGAGCAGTTCTTC.

As concerns this clone: The same CDR3 is also encoded by other DNA sequences in this sample. This sequence joins TRBV5-1 and TRBJ2-5; D remains unclear. The CDR3 loop spans 12 amino acids. Trimming pared 2 bases from V and 2 bases from J, leaving 4 bases between. Looked up from germline, CDR1 is SGHRS and CDR2 is YFSETQ. The CDR3 nucleotides are TGCGCCAGCAGCTTAGAACAAGAGACCCAGTACTTC. Residues: CASSLEQETQYF.

This clone came up a few times. The genes are TRBV11-2 and TRBJ2-7; D uncertain. Germline V gene lookup returns CDR1 SGHAT and CDR2 FQNNGV. CDR3 size: 13 residues. Trimming removed 1 base at V and 7 bases at J, with 11 bases between. In DNA, the CDR3 is TGTGCCAGCAGCTTAGGCCCGAAGTCGGAGCAGTACTTC. Amino acid sequence: CASSLGPKSEQYF.

The V call is TRBV6-1, the J call TRBJ1-1; no definite D call. The CDR3 runs to 13 residues. The V gene's germline CDR1 is MNHNS and CDR2 SASEGT. V lost 5 bases, J lost 6 bases, and 13 bases lay in between. The CDR3 loop is CASSRRDLPEAFF. Here the CDR3 DNA reads TGTGCCAGCAGTCGAAGGGATCTCCCTGAAGCTTTCTTT.

This clone has just a few counts. V is TRBV5-1 and J is TRBJ1-5; no reliable D call. The CDR3 runs 13 residues. Germline CDR1 reads SGHRS; CDR2 reads YFSETQ. The V gene lost 4 bases and the J gene lost 3 bases, with 8 bases spanning the gap. This CDR3 is CASSTEVNQPQHF. The CDR3 DNA sequence: TGCGCCAGCAGCACGGAAGTCAATCAGCCCCAGCATTTT.